The 25 T cell receptor beta chains listed next were all sequenced from one sample in a study of metastatic and nonmetastatic thyroid tumors. No treatment had been given to any patient before thyroid surgery. TCRdb re-analyzed the PCR reads through MiXCR. The sample includes about 40,000 clones, approximately 15% of them seen just once. The specimen was blood. These receptors all stem from a female donor with papillary thyroid cancer or a benign thyroid nodule (not recorded which). Some clones in this sample may be carry-over from other donors' samples.

The V gene is TRBV7-2, the J gene TRBJ1-6; tentatively, D is TRBD1 (5 bases). Between the trimmed V and J ends, which lost 4 bases and 7 bases, there was a span of 14 bases. Germline V CDR1 and CDR2: SGHTA, FQGNSA. This CDR3 has 15 amino acids. The CDR3 nucleotides are TGTGCCAGCAGCTCGCGGAAAGGGGACAATTCACCCCTCCACTTT. Translating gives CASSSRKGDNSPLHF. Filled out from reference TRBV7-2 and TRBJ1-6, the complete variable domain reads GAGVSQSPSNKVTEKGKDVELRCDPISGHTALYWYRQSLGQGLEFLIYFQGNSAPDKSGLPSDRFSAERTGGSVSTLTIQRTQQEDSAVYLCASSSRKGDNSPLHFGNGTRLTVT.

This clone was counted ten times or more. This chain joins TRBV19 and TRBJ2-1; D is ambiguous. V was pared by 1 base and J by 8 bases, with 12 bases between. The CDR3 loop spans 14 amino acids. CDR1 is LNHDA, CDR2 SQIVND, per germline (reference sequence). The CDR3 DNA reads TGTGCCAGTAGTATAGTGTCACAGCTCGATGAGCAGTTCTTC. Amino acid sequence: CASSIVSQLDEQFF.

In this sample, this clone is medium-sized. The chain is built from TRBV6-1 and TRBJ1-4; 7 bases match TRBD1. There are 14 residues in the CDR3. With 3 bases clipped from V and 8 bases from J, the junction kept 6 bases outside the gene matches. Germline lookup yields CDR1 MNHNS and CDR2 SASEGT. The CDR3: CASSERRGQEKLFF. CDR3 DNA: TGTGCCAGCAGTGAGAGGAGGGGGCAGGAAAAACTGTTTTTT.

At least ten counts were recorded for this clone. The V gene is TRBV20-1, the J gene TRBJ1-5, with 7 nucleotides matching TRBD1. Trimming took 0 bases from V and 7 from J; bases not matched to a gene: 9. CDR1 and CDR2 (germline): DFQATT, SNEGSKA (reference sequence). This CDR3 contains 15 residues. Here the CDR3 DNA reads TGCAGTGCTAGAGAAACCCCAGGGGGAGGGCAGCCCCAGCATTTT. This gives the protein CSARETPGGGQPQHF.

This clone was seen at least ten times. CDR3 protein: CASSPRQGPNQPQHF. CDR3 DNA: TGTGCCAGCAGCCCCCGACAGGGGCCCAATCAGCCCCAGCATTTT. J is TRBJ1-5 and V is TRBV3-1; 8 bases fit TRBD1. Trimming took 4 bases from V and 3 from J; bases not matched to a gene: 5. Germline values: CDR1 LGHDT, CDR2 YNNKEL (reference sequence). CDR3 length: 15 amino acids.

This clone was seen many times. The chain has TRBV29-1 and TRBJ1-5; D not certain. Looked up from germline, CDR1 is SQVTM and CDR2 is ANQGSEA. V was pared by 4 bases and J by 2 bases, with 9 bases between. The CDR3 covers 13 residues. The chain's CDR3 is CSVARARNQPQHF. The CDR3 bases are TGCAGCGTTGCCCGGGCGCGCAATCAGCCCCAGCATTTT.

This clone was counted at least ten times. V gene TRBV27 combines with J gene TRBJ2-1, with TRBD1 matching 10 bases. V was pared by 5 bases and J by 6 bases, with 4 bases of the junction left unmatched. The CDR3 extends over 14 amino acids. Germline CDR1 reads MNHEY; CDR2 reads SMNVEV (reference sequence). CDR3 protein: CASSPGQGGNEQFF. The CDR3 DNA is TGTGCCAGCAGTCCAGGACAGGGGGGCAATGAGCAGTTCTTC.

This clone was detected many times. This rearrangement joins TRBV19 to TRBJ2-5; TRBD2 is a possible D gene (6 bases). With 10 bases removed from V and 5 bases from J, the gap between germline ends came to 14 bases. Germline V lookup: CDR1 LNHDA, CDR2 SQIVND (reference sequence). The CDR3 consists of 12 residues. CDR3 in DNA: TGTGCCACACAGACTAGTGGGGAGACCCAGTACTTC. It is translated as CATQTSGETQYF.

This clone turned up a few times. The V call is TRBV12-3 or TRBV12-4, the J call TRBJ2-1, with 7 bases lining up with TRBD1. V lost 4 bases to trimming and J lost 3 bases; unmatched junction nucleotides: 3. CDR3 length: 14 amino acids. The CDR3 sequence: CASSSTGFYNEQFF. CDR3 bases: TGTGCCAGCAGTTCGACAGGGTTCTACAATGAGCAGTTCTTC.

This clone was observed many times. This chain uses TRBV27 with TRBJ2-3, with TRBD2 matching 7 bases. Unmatched junction bases numbered 14, after V lost 2 bases and J lost 3 bases. This CDR3 spans 18 amino acids. In germline, CDR1 is MNHEY, CDR2 SMNVEV (reference sequence). The CDR3 loop reads CASSLRGLGGDRTDTQYF. The CDR3 DNA sequence: TGTGCCAGCAGTTTACGAGGGTTGGGGGGGGATCGAACAGATACGCAGTATTTT.

This clone turned up a few times. The chain uses TRBV7-9 and TRBJ2-7; the D gene is possibly TRBD2 (5 bases). Trimming pared 7 bases from V and 3 bases from J, leaving 10 bases between. The CDR3 has 12 amino acids. CDR1 SEHNR and CDR2 FQNEAQ come from the germline V gene (reference sequence). This CDR3 is CASISRGYEQYF. In DNA, the CDR3 is TGTGCCAGCATCTCTCGGGGCTACGAGCAGTACTTC.

This chain links TRBV9 with TRBJ1-6; D is unclear. The germline V and J ends were trimmed by 6 bases and 1 base, with 20 bases remaining between them. Germline V gene lookup returns CDR1 SGDLS and CDR2 YYNGEE. There are 18 residues in the CDR3. CDR3: CASKARKVQASYNSPLHF. The CDR3 DNA sequence: TGTGCCAGCAAGGCCCGAAAGGTCCAGGCGTCCTATAATTCACCCCTCCACTTT.

The sample holds many counts of this clone. The rearrangement joins TRBV20-1 to TRBJ1-4; no firm D call. There are 13 residues in the CDR3. Trimming stripped 6 bases from V and 8 bases from J, with 16 bases between. Per the germline V gene, CDR1 is DFQATT and CDR2 is SNEGSKA (reference sequence). The CDR3, as DNA: TGCAGTGCCGAAGTGGGCGTCGGGGAAAAACTGTTTTTT. It translates to CSAEVGVGEKLFF.

This clone was detected only once. Compared with germline, one end of the junction differs, possibly owing to a read error. V usage is TRBV11-1 and J usage is TRBJ2-6; D is ambiguous. This CDR3 comprises 16 residues. Germline CDR1 reads SGHAT; CDR2 reads FQDESV (reference sequence). The CDR3 loop is CASSPHIASGANVLTF. The DNA of the CDR3 is TGTGCCAGCAGCCCCCACATCGCCTCTGGTGCCAACGTCCTGACTTTC. The full variable domain, completed using reference TRBV11-1 and TRBJ2-6, is EAEVAQSPRYKITEKSQAVAFWCDPISGHATLYWYRQILGQGPELLVQFQDESVVDDSQLPKDRFSAERLKGVDSTLKIQPAELGDSAMYLCASSPHIASGANVLTFGAGSRLTVL.

In regard to this clone: Other DNA sequences in the sample encode the same CDR3. The genes are TRBV3-1 and TRBJ2-3; TRBD2 agrees at 9 bases. With 0 bases clipped from V and 4 bases from J, the junction kept 11 bases outside the gene matches. CDR1 and CDR2 from the germline V gene are LGHDT and YNNKEL (reference sequence). CDR3 length equals 18 residues. CDR3 sequence reads: CASSQETRAGGPADTQYF. The CDR3 DNA reads TGTGCCAGCAGCCAAGAGACACGGGCGGGAGGGCCCGCAGATACGCAGTATTTT.

At least ten counts were recorded for this clone. The chain employs TRBV5-1 and TRBJ2-1; 7 bases agree with TRBD1. This CDR3 region has 16 residues. Trimming cost V 1 base and J 6 bases; bases outside gene matches: 10. Looked up from germline, CDR1 is SGHRS and CDR2 is YFSETQ. CDR3 region: CASSLKRTGDANEQFF. The CDR3 nucleotides are TGCGCCAGCAGCTTGAAAAGGACAGGAGATGCCAATGAGCAGTTCTTC.

The chain has TRBV5-1 and TRBJ2-7; 9 bases are shared with TRBD1. Looked up from germline, CDR1 is SGHRS and CDR2 is YFSETQ. V lost 4 bases, J lost 3 bases, and 5 bases stayed unmatched. The CDR3 spans 14 residues. The CDR3: CASSIGQGLYEQYF. CDR3 sequence (DNA): TGCGCCAGCAGCATCGGACAGGGGCTCTACGAGCAGTACTTC.

The sample holds many counts of this clone. The chain carries TRBV9 and TRBJ1-2; D is undetermined. Trimming left V 0 bases short and J 9 bases short, with 15 bases between. The CDR3 is 14 amino acids. Germline CDR1 reads SGDLS; CDR2 reads YYNGEE. CDR3 DNA sequence: TGTGCCAGCAGCGTAGAAAATGGCCCTATGCGCTACACCTTC. This gives the protein CASSVENGPMRYTF. Full variable domain (outside the CDR3, taken from reference TRBV9 and TRBJ1-2): DSGVTQTPKHLITATGQRVTLRCSPRSGDLSVYWYQQSLDQGLQFLIQYYNGEERAKGNILERFSAQQFPDLHSELNLSSLELGDSALYFCASSVENGPMRYTFGSGTRLTVV.

Many counts were recorded for this clone. The chain has TRBV6-5 and TRBJ2-1; D unclear. V lost 3 bases, J lost 5 bases, and 5 bases lay in between. In germline, CDR1 is MNHEY, CDR2 SVGAGI. This CDR3 has 12 residues. For the CDR3, the DNA is TGTGCCAGCAGTTATGGTAACAATGAGCAGTTCTTC. This codes for CASSYGNNEQFF.

With respect to this clone: This may come from a read error, since a much larger clone is one base off. V is TRBV5-6 and J is TRBJ1-2; D gene unclear. CDR3 length: 17 residues. V shed 4 bases and J shed 3 bases, with 22 bases lying between them. From germline, CDR1 is SGHDT and CDR2 YYEEEE. In DNA form, the CDR3 reads TGTGCCAGCAGCCCCCCCCCGGGGAACCGTGTAGACTATGGCTACACCTTC. Amino acids: CASSPPPGNRVDYGYTF.

This clone has ten or more counts. The chain carries TRBV20-1 and TRBJ2-7; 7 bases are a match to TRBD1. With V trimmed by 6 bases and J by 7 bases, 15 bases remained unmatched. In germline, CDR1 is DFQATT, CDR2 SNEGSKA (reference sequence). This CDR3 is 14 amino acids long. Written as DNA, the CDR3 is TGCAGTGCATCCCGGAAAGGGGGCTTTGTAGAGCAGTACTTC. Translating gives CSASRKGGFVEQYF.

The chain recombines TRBV5-1 with TRBJ1-3; D gene uncertain. Between the trimmed V and J ends, which lost 0 bases and 0 bases, there was a span of 10 bases. The CDR3 spans 16 residues. Germline V gene lookup returns CDR1 SGHRS and CDR2 YFSETQ. The CDR3 DNA follows: TGCGCCAGCAGCTTGGCCGACGTGAGCTCTGGAAACACCATATATTTT. Its protein product is CASSLADVSSGNTIYF.

This clone occurred many times. At one boundary the junction diverges from the germline segment, which might be a read error. The sample holds other DNA sequences that translate to the same CDR3. The CDR3 here is CASTHVESNTGELFF. The DNA of the CDR3 is TGTGCCAGCACTCATGTAGAGTCGAACACCGGGGAACTGTTTTTT. This chain links TRBV12-3 or TRBV12-4 with TRBJ2-2; the D gene is possibly TRBD2 (5 bases). The CDR3 is made up of 15 amino acids.

This clone was seen ten or more times. The genes are TRBV12-3 or TRBV12-4 and TRBJ1-1; no clear D. V was pared by 1 base and J by 3 bases, with 3 bases between. CDR3 length equals 12 residues. CDR3 in amino acids: CASSLEDTEAFF. CDR3 nucleotide sequence: TGTGCCAGCAGTTTAGAGGACACTGAAGCTTTCTTT.

The table lists this clone with many counts. The chain has TRBV27 and TRBJ2-7; TRBD1 might be the D (6 bases). The V gene's germline CDR1 is MNHEY and CDR2 SMNVEV (reference sequence). The CDR3 is 14 amino acids. The germline V and J ends were trimmed by 4 bases and 2 bases, with 12 bases remaining between them. CDR3 DNA: TGTGCCAGCAGTTCATCGGACAGACCCTACGAGCAGTACTTC. Amino acids: CASSSSDRPYEQYF.